These 10 T cell receptor beta chains were all obtained from the same sample, sequenced in a study of T cells after yellow fever vaccination (dated by TCRdb to about 2019). Library method: 5' RACE. This sample was sequenced with an Illumina NovaSeq 6000. Through fastp at Q25 and MiXCR, TCRdb rebuilt clones from the public reads, retaining in-frame beta chains. Entries that share a CDR3 protein sequence are merged under the most common genes and DNA. The table for this sample lists roughly 340,000 distinct CDR3 sequences; around 4.1% of them were counted only once. More than 20% of the sample lies in the top ten. The treatment or condition label corresponds to: live attenuated yellow fever vaccine strain. The starting material was PBMCs, obtained 5 days after the yellow fever booster vaccination. Every receptor here comes from a man between 18 and 35 years old who received the YFV17D yellow fever vaccine.

The rearrangement uses TRBV5-1 and TRBJ2-7; no firm D call. Germline V gives CDR1 SGHRS, CDR2 YFSETQ. V was trimmed by 0 bases and J by 2 bases, leaving 9 bases between them. The CDR3 sequence is 14 residues long. CDR3 amino acids: CASSLAPGPYEQYV. The CDR3, as DNA: TGCGCCAGCAGCTTGGCTCCGGGCCCCTACGAGCAGTACGTC.

This rearrangement joins TRBV6-4 to TRBJ1-6, with a weak D call TRBD1 (6 bases). CDR3 size: 16 residues. CDR1 and CDR2 from the germline V gene are MRHNA and SNTAGT. Trimming left V 4 bases short and J 10 bases short, with 20 bases between. The CDR3 is CASSVPVGTPWSPLHF. The DNA of the CDR3 is TGTGCCAGCAGTGTCCCCGTGGGGACACCATGGTCACCCCTCCACTTT.

This clonotype was picked up many times. The rearrangement uses TRBV11-2 and TRBJ2-2; D may correspond to TRBD1 or TRBD2 (6 bases each). Germline CDR1 and CDR2: SGHAT and FQNNGV. V lost 2 bases, J lost 5 bases, and 24 bases lay in between. The CDR3 is made up of 19 amino acids. In DNA form, the CDR3 reads TGTGCCAGCAGCTTAAGTCATTTGTTCGGGGGCGCGAGGACCGGGGAGCTGTTTTTT. Translation: CASSLSHLFGGARTGELFF.

There are many counts of this clonotype. The rearrangement links TRBV5-1 to TRBJ2-4; TRBD2 matches at 10 bases. The junction had 3 bases not matched to a gene; V was cut back by 2 bases and J by 4 bases. The length of the CDR3 is 15 residues. Looked up from germline, CDR1 is SGHRS and CDR2 is YFSETQ. Here the CDR3 reads CASSFLAGEKNIQYF. In DNA, the CDR3 is TGCGCCAGCAGCTTCCTAGCGGGGGAGAAAAACATTCAGTACTTC.

The chain joins TRBV30 to TRBJ1-1, with D maybe TRBD1 (5 bases). The germline V gene encodes CDR1 GTSNPN and CDR2 SVGIG (reference sequence). Deletions cut 4 bases from V and 4 bases from J, with 13 bases between. The length of the CDR3 is 13 residues. CDR3 region: CAWTHTGGTEAFF. CDR3 nucleotides: TGTGCCTGGACCCATACTGGGGGCACTGAAGCTTTCTTT.

This clonotype was picked up many times. V and J are TRBV4-2 and TRBJ1-1; D is undetermined. Per the germline V gene, CDR1 is LGHNA and CDR2 is YNFKEQ. V was trimmed by 4 bases and J by 5 bases, leaving 17 bases between them. The CDR3 sequence is 15 residues long. CDR3 nucleotides: TGTGCCAGCAGCCTCGCTCGGACGGAGTTGACTGAAGCTTTCTTT. It is translated as CASSLARTELTEAFF.

This clonotype occurred many times. J is TRBJ2-3 and V is TRBV4-1, with D perhaps given as TRBD1 or TRBD2 (6 bases each). This CDR3 comprises 15 residues. Germline V CDR1 and CDR2: MGHRA, YSYEKL. V lost 0 bases and J 5 bases, leaving 12 bases between the germline ends. CDR3: CASSQDGGGGDTQYF. The CDR3 DNA sequence: TGCGCCAGCAGCCAAGATGGAGGGGGAGGAGATACGCAGTATTTT.

The chain recombines TRBV6-1 with TRBJ2-5, with a weak D call TRBD2 (7 bases). Germline values: CDR1 MNHNS, CDR2 SASEGT. V dropped 2 bases and J dropped 5 bases, with 18 bases sitting between them. This CDR3 contains 16 residues. CDR3 sequence: CASSEWPPRGGETQYF. The CDR3 region has the DNA TGTGCCAGCAGTGAATGGCCACCGAGGGGGGGGGAGACCCAGTACTTC.

At least ten counts were recorded for this clonotype. This sequence joins TRBV7-8 and TRBJ2-3; D is unresolved. The CDR3 contains 11 residues. Germline V gives CDR1 SGHVS, CDR2 FQNEAQ. V was shortened by 6 bases and J by 5 bases, with 6 bases between the two germline ends. CDR3 DNA: TGTGCCAGCAGAGGTCGAGATACGCAGTATTTT. It translates to CASRGRDTQYF.

There are many counts of this clonotype. The chain links TRBV19 to TRBJ2-1; D possibly corresponds to TRBD2 (6 bases). The V gene lost 3 bases and the J gene lost 6 bases, with 9 bases spanning the gap. CDR3 length equals 13 residues. Germline lookup yields CDR1 LNHDA and CDR2 SQIVND (reference sequence). The CDR3 here is CASSIGGANEQFF. The CDR3 region has the DNA TGTGCCAGTAGTATTGGAGGGGCCAATGAGCAGTTCTTC.